Shown below are 29 T cell receptor beta chains from a single sample sequenced in a study of cytomegalovirus exposure and HLA in healthy donors. Sequenced by immunoSEQ multiplex PCR; TCRdb stores in-frame clones only, minus some. The sample lists some 220,000 clones, 80% to 95% occurring once. The material sequenced was PBMCs. The receptor source for this set is a woman younger than 30 in good health and CMV-seronegative.

The gene calls are TRBV18 and TRBJ2-3; TRBD2 might be the D (5 bases). This CDR3 comprises 18 residues. Germline V CDR1 and CDR2: KGHSH, LQKENI. Trimming removed 4 bases at V and 6 bases at J, with 26 bases between. The CDR3 sequence is CASSRAGKARMGSDTQYF. In DNA form, the CDR3 reads TGTGCCAGCTCACGCGCCGGGAAAGCGCGTATGGGTTCGGATACGCAGTATTTT.

The chain links TRBV9 to TRBJ2-7; TRBD1 might be the D (5 bases). Trimming left V 2 bases short and J 3 bases short, with 12 bases between. Germline CDR1 is SGDLS and CDR2 is YYNGEE. The CDR3 has 14 residues. CDR3 sequence (DNA): TGTGCCAGCAGCGTTGGCAGGGCGCACTACGAGCAGTACTTC. Protein sequence: CASSVGRAHYEQYF.

This chain uses TRBV6-1 with TRBJ2-7; weak D call: TRBD1 (8 bases). Germline CDR1 MNHNS, CDR2 SASEGT. V was pared by 4 bases and J by 3 bases, with 22 bases between. The CDR3 has 17 residues. This CDR3 reads CASSGRTGRGGDYEQYF. The CDR3 bases are TGTGCCAGCAGTGGAAGGACAGGGAGAGGGGGGGACTACGAGCAGTACTTC.

The V gene is TRBV2, the J gene TRBJ2-3; TRBD2 might be the D (6 bases). The CDR3 is made up of 13 amino acids. V dropped 6 bases and J dropped 5 bases, with 12 bases sitting between them. Germline assignment: CDR1 SNHLY and CDR2 FYNNEI. CDR3 sequence: CASREPGLDTQYF. Here the CDR3 DNA reads TGTGCCAGCAGGGAGCCGGGACTAGATACGCAGTATTTT.

V gene TRBV5-1 combines with J gene TRBJ2-7, with TRBD2 as a possible D gene (7 bases). The CDR3 spans 16 residues. Germline loops: CDR1 SGHRS, CDR2 YFSETQ. V was pared by 0 bases and J by 0 bases, with 13 bases between. The chain's CDR3 is CASSLAGGASSYEQYF. Written as DNA, the CDR3 is TGCGCCAGCAGCTTGGCTGGGGGGGCCAGCTCCTACGAGCAGTACTTC.

The rearrangement uses TRBV6-5 and TRBJ2-1; 8 bases agree with TRBD1. In germline, CDR1 is MNHEY, CDR2 SVGAGI. The length of the CDR3 is 12 residues. CDR3 coding DNA: TGTGTGATACAGGGGGCCTACAATGAGCAGTTCTTC. Amino acid sequence: CVIQGAYNEQFF.

The rearrangement joins TRBV15 to TRBJ1-1; D call uncertain. The CDR3 runs 14 residues. Germline V gene data show CDR1 as LNHNV and CDR2 as YYDKDF (reference sequence). Trimming left V 2 bases short and J 5 bases short, with 12 bases between. In nucleotides, the CDR3 is TGTGCCACCAGCAGACCTCTTACGGGGACTGAAGCTTTCTTT. It codes for CATSRPLTGTEAFF.

The chain is built from TRBV2 and TRBJ2-7, with D tentatively TRBD1 (5 bases). Deletions cut 2 bases from V and 4 bases from J, with 18 bases between. The length of the CDR3 is 16 residues. In germline, CDR1 is SNHLY, CDR2 FYNNEI. The CDR3 sequence: CASSEPPPLTVYEQYF. The CDR3 DNA sequence: TGTGCCAGCAGTGAACCGCCCCCACTGACAGTGTACGAGCAGTACTTC.

This rearrangement joins TRBV27 to TRBJ1-4; the D gene is possibly TRBD1 (5 bases). V gave up 2 bases and J gave up 0 bases, with 16 bases separating them. Germline V CDR1 and CDR2: MNHEY, SMNVEV (reference sequence). The CDR3 extends over 18 amino acids. The CDR3 spells CASSLIRGAAATNEKLFF. The CDR3 region has the DNA TGTGCCAGCAGTTTAATAAGGGGTGCGGCTGCAACTAATGAAAAACTGTTTTTT. The whole variable domain, remainder taken from reference TRBV27 and TRBJ1-4, is EAQVTQNPRYLITVTGKKLTVTCSQNMNHEYMSWYRQDPGLGLRQIYYSMNVEVTDKGDVPEGYKVSRKEKRNFPLILESPSPNQTSLYFCASSLIRGAAATNEKLFFGSGTQLSVL.

This chain connects TRBV18 to TRBJ1-6; D is undetermined. V was shortened by 3 bases and J by 7 bases, with 13 bases between the two germline ends. Germline CDR1 is KGHSH and CDR2 is LQKENI. The CDR3 is 15 amino acids. The CDR3 loop is CASSPRGPENSPLHF. The CDR3, as DNA: TGTGCCAGCTCACCCCGAGGCCCGGAGAATTCACCCCTCCACTTT.

The gene calls are TRBV28 and TRBJ2-3; 9 bases align to TRBD2. The germline V gene has CDR1 MDHEN and CDR2 SYDVKM. V was clipped by 9 bases and J by 2 bases; unmatched bases: 15. The length of the CDR3 is 17 residues. DNA of the CDR3: TGTGCCAGTGGGACCGGGACTAGCTGGGGAGTCACAGATACGCAGTATTTT. Protein: CASGTGTSWGVTDTQYF.

The chain links TRBV28 to TRBJ1-4, with TRBD1 matching 7 bases. CDR3 size: 13 residues. Germline CDR1 is MDHEN and CDR2 is SYDVKM. V gave up 6 bases and J gave up 4 bases; unmatched junction bases: 2. This CDR3 is CASRTGVNEKLFF. CDR3 DNA sequence: TGTGCCAGCAGAACAGGGGTTAATGAAAAACTGTTTTTT. Based on the CDR3 plus reference TRBV28 and TRBJ1-4, the full variable domain is DVKVTQSSRYLVKRTGEKVFLECVQDMDHENMFWYRQDPGLGLRLIYFSYDVKMKEKGDIPEGYSVSREKKERFSLILESASTNQTSMYLCASRTGVNEKLFFGSGTQLSVL.

This chain uses TRBV5-1 with TRBJ2-1; weak D call: TRBD2 (6 bases). V was trimmed by 0 bases and J by 2 bases, leaving 12 bases between them. This CDR3 spans 16 amino acids. Germline CDR1 and CDR2: SGHRS and YFSETQ. The DNA of the CDR3 is TGCGCCAGCAGCTTGGTGCGGGGAGGCGCCTACAATGAGCAGTTCTTC. It codes for CASSLVRGGAYNEQFF.

The chain carries TRBV25-1 and TRBJ1-1; D not certain. This CDR3 has 12 residues. Between the trimmed V and J ends, which lost 5 bases and 4 bases, there was a span of 8 bases. Germline loops: CDR1 MGHDK, CDR2 SYGVNS. DNA of the CDR3: TGTGCCAGCAGTCTAGGGAGCACTGAAGCTTTCTTT. This sequence encodes CASSLGSTEAFF.

This chain uses TRBV19 with TRBJ2-5; D is possibly TRBD2 (5 bases). Trimming took off 2 bases at V and 3 bases at J, with 7 bases between the two ends. The length of the CDR3 is 13 residues. The germline V gene encodes CDR1 LNHDA and CDR2 SQIVND (reference sequence). CDR3 in amino acids: CASSITGKETQYF. The DNA of the CDR3 is TGTGCCAGTAGTATAACGGGGAAAGAGACCCAGTACTTC.

The gene calls are TRBV19 and TRBJ2-7; 11 bases fit TRBD1. This CDR3 has 17 residues. Germline V gives CDR1 LNHDA, CDR2 SQIVND (reference sequence). The V segment lost 4 bases and the J segment 3 bases; nucleotides outside the gene matches: 11. This CDR3 is CASSKLTDRGQDYEQYF. The CDR3 nucleotides are TGTGCCAGTAGTAAACTGACGGACAGGGGGCAGGACTACGAGCAGTACTTC. Drawing the rest from reference TRBV19 and TRBJ2-7, the complete variable domain is DGGITQSPKYLFRKEGQNVTLSCEQNLNHDAMYWYRQDPGQGLRLIYYSQIVNDFQKGDIAEGYSVSREKKESFPLTVTSAQKNPTAFYLCASSKLTDRGQDYEQYFGPGTRLTVT.

The J gene is TRBJ2-7, the V gene TRBV28; no definite D call. This CDR3 is 10 amino acids long. V dropped 4 bases and J dropped 5 bases, with 3 bases sitting between them. Germline CDR1 MDHEN, CDR2 SYDVKM. CDR3 loop: CASSYNEQYF. The CDR3, as DNA: TGTGCCAGCAGTTACAACGAGCAGTACTTC.

The gene calls are TRBV7-2 and TRBJ1-4; TRBD1 agrees at 7 bases. There are 13 residues in the CDR3. Germline CDR1 and CDR2: SGHTA and FQGNSA. The ends lost 5 bases at V and 8 bases at J; junction bases unmatched: 5. CDR3 amino acids: CASSPGGGEKLFF. The DNA of the CDR3 is TGTGCCAGCAGCCCAGGGGGTGGGGAAAAACTGTTTTTT.

The chain recombines TRBV7-8 with TRBJ2-5; 11 bases are shared with TRBD2. CDR3 length: 16 amino acids. The germline gives CDR1 SGHVS, CDR2 FQNEAQ. J gave up 5 bases and V 5 bases, and 10 bases lay outside the gene matches. The CDR3 coding sequence is TGTGCCAGCAGCCCCGGGACTAGCGGCAGGATGGAGACCCAGTACTTC. This codes for CASSPGTSGRMETQYF. Supplemented by reference TRBV7-8 and TRBJ2-5, the full variable domain reads GAGVSQSPRYKVAKRGQDVALRCDPISGHVSLFWYQQALGQGPEFLTYFQNEAQLDKSGLPSDRFFAERPEGSVSTLKIQRTQQEDSAVYLCASSPGTSGRMETQYFGPGTRLLVL.

The rearrangement links TRBV27 to TRBJ2-7; 12 positions match TRBD1. V trimming: 4 bases; J trimming: 4 bases; junction bases outside the gene matches: 17. Germline CDR1 is MNHEY and CDR2 is SMNVEV (reference sequence). The CDR3 extends over 19 amino acids. This chain's CDR3 is CASSSPGTGGLRLRYEQYF. CDR3 coding DNA: TGTGCCAGCAGTTCCCCCGGGACAGGGGGCCTTCGCCTTAGATACGAGCAGTACTTC.

Concerning this clone: One junction end does not reproduce the germline sequence, and a read error may be involved. V is TRBV20-1 and J is TRBJ2-7, with D possibly matching TRBD2 (7 bases). This CDR3 region has 10 residues. Looked up from germline, CDR1 is DFQATT and CDR2 is SNEGSKA (reference sequence). Here the CDR3 reads CSAHRRGANF. CDR3 coding DNA: TGCAGTGCTCATCGACGGGGGGCCAACTTC.

The chain uses TRBV29-1 and TRBJ1-1; TRBD1 matches 9 bases. CDR1 is SQVTM and CDR2 is ANQGSEA in the germline V gene. Trimming removed 4 bases from V and 4 bases from J; junction bases left unmatched: 13. The CDR3 is 16 residues long. The DNA for the CDR3 is TGCAGCGTTGCCCCCGGGGGAGGGACAGGGTTCACTGAAGCTTTCTTT. Amino acids: CSVAPGGGTGFTEAFF.

CDR3 sequence reads: CAWADDRGYEQYF. CDR3 sequence (DNA): TGTGCCTGGGCAGACGACCGGGGGTACGAGCAGTACTTC. The chain recombines TRBV30 with TRBJ2-7; the D gene is possibly TRBD2 (6 bases). This CDR3 is built from 13 residues. Between the trimmed V and J ends, which lost 5 bases and 4 bases, there was a span of 15 bases. CDR1 GTSNPN and CDR2 SVGIG come from the germline V gene (reference sequence).

The V gene is TRBV2, the J gene TRBJ2-2; 8 bases map to TRBD1. CDR1 and CDR2 from the germline V gene are SNHLY and FYNNEI. Germline trimming cut 4 bases from V and 6 bases from J; bases unmatched to any gene: 10. The CDR3 loop spans 16 amino acids. CDR3: CASSGPRQGLAGELFF. The DNA for the CDR3 is TGTGCCAGCAGTGGACCCCGACAGGGGTTGGCCGGGGAGCTGTTTTTT.

The gene calls are TRBV5-1 and TRBJ2-7; 9 bases are shared with TRBD2. Germline V gene sequence: CDR1 SGHRS, CDR2 YFSETQ. The CDR3 extends over 15 amino acids. V was pared by 0 bases and J by 3 bases, with 4 bases of the junction left unmatched. CDR3 nucleotides: TGCGCCAGCAGCTTGGAAGGGACTAGCATCTACGAGCAGTACTTC. This sequence encodes CASSLEGTSIYEQYF.

This rearrangement joins TRBV6-1 to TRBJ1-5, with a possible D match to TRBD1 (5 bases). Trimming pared 5 bases from V and 5 bases from J, leaving 10 bases between. CDR1 and CDR2 from the germline V gene are MNHNS and SASEGT. The CDR3 is made up of 13 amino acids. CDR3 bases: TGTGCCAGCAGTCCGACAGACTATCAGCCCCAGCATTTT. It specifies CASSPTDYQPQHF.

The chain combines TRBV6-1 with TRBJ2-7; 9 bases align to TRBD1. This CDR3 region has 13 residues. Germline V gene lookup returns CDR1 MNHNS and CDR2 SASEGT. V trimming: 7 bases; J trimming: 3 bases; junction bases outside the gene matches: 4. The CDR3 loop is CASKSTGGYEQYF. In DNA form, the CDR3 reads TGTGCCAGCAAATCGACAGGGGGCTACGAGCAGTACTTC.

The rearrangement joins TRBV4-2 to TRBJ2-7; the match to TRBD2 covers 8 bases. Germline CDR1 reads LGHNA; CDR2 reads YNFKEQ. This CDR3 comprises 19 residues. The V segment lost 4 bases and the J segment 5 bases; nucleotides outside the gene matches: 22. The CDR3 loop is CASSPGPRGRQTTQHEQYF. CDR3 sequence (DNA): TGTGCCAGCAGCCCCGGCCCCCGCGGGAGGCAGACCACTCAACACGAGCAGTACTTC.

The DNA of the CDR3 is TGTGCCAGCAGCTCAGGGCCTGGGGCCAACGTCCTGACTTTC. Protein: CASSSGPGANVLTF. The chain recombines TRBV7-9 with TRBJ2-6, with D possibly being TRBD1 (5 bases). The CDR3 consists of 14 residues. Germline values: CDR1 SEHNR, CDR2 FQNEAQ (reference sequence). V was pared by 4 bases and J by 2 bases, with 6 bases between.